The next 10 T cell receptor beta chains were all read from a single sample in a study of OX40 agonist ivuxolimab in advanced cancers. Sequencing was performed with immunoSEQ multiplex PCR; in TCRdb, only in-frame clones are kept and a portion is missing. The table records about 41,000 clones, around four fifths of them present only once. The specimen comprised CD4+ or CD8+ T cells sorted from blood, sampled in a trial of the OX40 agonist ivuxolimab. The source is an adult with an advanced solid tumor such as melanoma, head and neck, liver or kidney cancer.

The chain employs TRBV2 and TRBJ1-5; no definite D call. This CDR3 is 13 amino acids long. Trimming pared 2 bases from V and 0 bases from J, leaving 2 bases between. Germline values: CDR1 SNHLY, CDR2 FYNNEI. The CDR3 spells CASSEYSNQPQHF. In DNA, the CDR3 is TGTGCCAGCAGTGAATATAGCAATCAGCCCCAGCATTTT.

In DNA, the CDR3 is TGTGCCAGCAACCCCGCCCTAGCTGCTGGGAATGAGCAGTTCTTC. Translated: CASNPALAAGNEQFF. This chain links TRBV6-6 with TRBJ2-1; the D gene is possibly TRBD2 (5 bases). CDR1 and CDR2 (germline): MNHNY, SVGAGI (reference sequence). This CDR3 spans 15 amino acids. V lost 7 bases, J lost 7 bases, and 20 bases lay in between.

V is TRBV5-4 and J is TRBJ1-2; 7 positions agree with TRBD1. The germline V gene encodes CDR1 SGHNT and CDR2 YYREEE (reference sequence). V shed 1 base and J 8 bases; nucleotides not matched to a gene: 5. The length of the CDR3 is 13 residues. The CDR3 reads CASSLLQGPGYTF. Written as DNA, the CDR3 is TGTGCCAGCAGCTTGCTACAGGGGCCGGGCTACACCTTC.

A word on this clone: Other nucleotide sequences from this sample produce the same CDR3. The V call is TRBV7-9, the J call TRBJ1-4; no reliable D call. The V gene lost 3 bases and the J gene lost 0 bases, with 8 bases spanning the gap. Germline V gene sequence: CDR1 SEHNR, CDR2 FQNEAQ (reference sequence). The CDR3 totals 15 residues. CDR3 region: CASSFPSTTNEKLFF. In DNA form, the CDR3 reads TGTGCCAGCAGCTTCCCCTCTACAACTAATGAAAAACTGTTTTTT. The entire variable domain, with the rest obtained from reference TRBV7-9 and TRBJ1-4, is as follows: DTGVSQNPRHKITKRGQNVTFRCDPISEHNRLYWYRQTLGQGPEFLTYFQNEAQLEKSRLLSDRFSAERPKGSFSTLEIQRTEQGDSAMYLCASSFPSTTNEKLFFGSGTQLSVL.

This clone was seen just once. The CDR3 spells CASSQEGLSGEQYF. The CDR3 DNA follows: TGCGCCAGCAGCCAAGAGGGCCTGAGTGGCGAGCAGTACTTC. The chain is built from TRBV4-1 and TRBJ2-5; D remains ambiguous. The last part of the DNA fits TRBJ2-7 better; the J call may be wrong. The CDR3 spans 14 residues. The V gene's germline CDR1 is MGHRA and CDR2 YSYEKL.

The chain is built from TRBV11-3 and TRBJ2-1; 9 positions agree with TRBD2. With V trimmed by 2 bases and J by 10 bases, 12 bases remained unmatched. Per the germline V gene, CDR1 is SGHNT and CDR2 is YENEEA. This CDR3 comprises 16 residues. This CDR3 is CASSLSPGGGRGEQFF. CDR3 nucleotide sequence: TGTGCCAGCAGCTTAAGCCCCGGAGGCGGGAGGGGGGAGCAGTTCTTC.

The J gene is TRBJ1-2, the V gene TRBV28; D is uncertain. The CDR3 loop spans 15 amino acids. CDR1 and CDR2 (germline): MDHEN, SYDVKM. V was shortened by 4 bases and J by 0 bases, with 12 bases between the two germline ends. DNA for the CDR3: TGTGCCAGCAGTTCAGCGGGCACCGCTAACTATGGCTACACCTTC. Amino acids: CASSSAGTANYGYTF.

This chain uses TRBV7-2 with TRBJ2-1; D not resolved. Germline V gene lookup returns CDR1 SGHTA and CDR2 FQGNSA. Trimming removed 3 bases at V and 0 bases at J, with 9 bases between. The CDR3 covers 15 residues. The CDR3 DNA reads TGTGCCAGCAGCTTTGTCGGAGACTCCTACAATGAGCAGTTCTTC. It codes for CASSFVGDSYNEQFF.

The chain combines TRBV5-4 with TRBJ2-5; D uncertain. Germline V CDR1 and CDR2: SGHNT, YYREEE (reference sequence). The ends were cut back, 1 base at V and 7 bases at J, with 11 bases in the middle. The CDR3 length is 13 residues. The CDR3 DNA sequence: TGTGCCAGCAGCTTGAACCCTACGGGGACCCAGTACTTC. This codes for CASSLNPTGTQYF.

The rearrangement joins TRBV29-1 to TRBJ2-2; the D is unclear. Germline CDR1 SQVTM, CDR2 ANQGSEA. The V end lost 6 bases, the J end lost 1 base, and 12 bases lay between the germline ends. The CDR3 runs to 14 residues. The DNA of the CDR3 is TGCAGCGTGTCGAGGAGCTGGAACACCGGGGAGCTGTTTTTT. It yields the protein CSVSRSWNTGELFF.